Each of the 18 T cell receptor beta chains below was sequenced from the same sample in a study of PD-L1 blockade in urothelial cancer. Specified time point: pretreatment peripheral blood. The table came from immunoSEQ multiplex PCR; TCRdb's copy has only in-frame clones and leaves some out. The sample carries roughly 130,000 clones, roughly 80% recorded once. The sample in question was PBMCs, obtained around atezolizumab (anti-PD-L1) treatment. The receptors were gathered from a middle-aged man with urothelial cancer.

V gene TRBV28 combines with J gene TRBJ1-1; maybe TRBD1 (6 bases). Germline V gene data show CDR1 as MDHEN and CDR2 as SYDVKM. The ends were cut back, 5 bases at V and 5 bases at J, with 9 bases in the middle. The CDR3 is 12 residues long. CDR3 loop: CASSPDSTEAFF. The CDR3 DNA reads TGTGCCAGCAGTCCGGACAGTACTGAAGCTTTCTTT.

The chain is built from TRBV19 and TRBJ2-5, with TRBD1 identical over 8 bases. Trimming took 5 bases from V and 5 from J; bases not matched to a gene: 13. CDR1 is LNHDA and CDR2 is SQIVND in the germline V gene (reference sequence). The CDR3 loop spans 16 amino acids. The CDR3 coding sequence is TGTGCCAGTAGTGACCTAGGACAGGGCGTGGGGGAGACCCAGTACTTC. Its translation is CASSDLGQGVGETQYF. Based on the CDR3 plus reference TRBV19 and TRBJ2-5, the full variable domain is DGGITQSPKYLFRKEGQNVTLSCEQNLNHDAMYWYRQDPGQGLRLIYYSQIVNDFQKGDIAEGYSVSREKKESFPLTVTSAQKNPTAFYLCASSDLGQGVGETQYFGPGTRLLVL.

V gene TRBV28 combines with J gene TRBJ2-1, with 8 bases matching TRBD1. J lost 6 bases, V lost 6 bases, and 4 bases had no gene match. Germline V gene data show CDR1 as MDHEN and CDR2 as SYDVKM. The CDR3 has 13 amino acids. CDR3 in DNA: TGTGCCAGCAGAACAGGGGGAGTCAATGAGCAGTTCTTC. Translated, it gives CASRTGGVNEQFF. Supplemented by reference TRBV28 and TRBJ2-1, the full variable domain reads DVKVTQSSRYLVKRTGEKVFLECVQDMDHENMFWYRQDPGLGLRLIYFSYDVKMKEKGDIPEGYSVSREKKERFSLILESASTNQTSMYLCASRTGGVNEQFFGPGTRLTVL.

This chain links TRBV27 with TRBJ1-6; 7 nucleotides align to TRBD1. From germline, CDR1 is MNHEY and CDR2 SMNVEV (reference sequence). The trim removed 5 bases at V and 0 bases at J, leaving 7 bases unmatched. The CDR3 totals 17 residues. For the CDR3, the DNA is TGTGCCAGCAGTGTACTACAGGGGTTCTCCTATAATTCACCCCTCCACTTT. Its protein is CASSVLQGFSYNSPLHF.

The chain carries TRBV6-6 and TRBJ1-2, with a tentative D call TRBD1 (6 bases). CDR3 size: 14 residues. The germline V gene has CDR1 MNHNY and CDR2 SVGAGI (reference sequence). V lost 6 bases, J lost 2 bases, and 13 bases lay in between. The CDR3 protein is CASSREGVNYGYTF. Here the CDR3 DNA reads TGTGCCAGCAGCAGAGAGGGGGTGAACTATGGCTACACCTTC.

In DNA form, the CDR3 reads TGTGCCAGCAGCTTACAGGGGAGTTGGGACTATGGCTACACCTTC. It encodes CASSLQGSWDYGYTF. The rearrangement uses TRBV7-9 and TRBJ1-2; perhaps TRBD1 as D (6 bases). Germline V lookup: CDR1 SEHNR, CDR2 FQNEAQ (reference sequence). This CDR3 is built from 15 residues. V dropped 2 bases and J dropped 3 bases, with 13 bases sitting between them.

This chain connects TRBV18 to TRBJ1-6, with no clear D. The germline gives CDR1 KGHSH, CDR2 LQKENI. This CDR3 is built from 16 residues. V lost 6 bases to trimming and J lost 0 bases, with 12 bases between them. In DNA, the CDR3 is TGTGCCAGCTCCCGGGAGAAAAGCTCCTATAATTCACCCCTCCACTTT. Its translation is CASSREKSSYNSPLHF.

This clone occurred a few times. The rearrangement uses TRBV10-2 and TRBJ1-1; D call uncertain. Germline V CDR1 and CDR2: WSHSY, SAAADI. The V and J ends lost 0 bases and 4 bases respectively, with 12 bases between them. This CDR3 has 15 residues. Here the CDR3 DNA reads TGCGCCAGCAGTGAGTCAATCGTCTCGAGCACTGAAGCTTTCTTT. This gives the protein CASSESIVSSTEAFF.

The chain has TRBV9 and TRBJ1-3, with 8 positions matching TRBD1. The CDR3 extends over 14 amino acids. The ends lost 3 bases at V and 7 bases at J; junction bases unmatched: 6. The germline V gene encodes CDR1 SGDLS and CDR2 YYNGEE. The CDR3 reads CASSAGQGTNTIYF. The DNA for the CDR3 is TGTGCCAGCAGCGCCGGACAGGGTACGAACACCATATATTTT.

This chain connects TRBV28 to TRBJ1-5; 10 bases match TRBD1. Germline V gene data show CDR1 as MDHEN and CDR2 as SYDVKM. The V and J ends lost 5 bases and 6 bases, in that order; junction bases with no gene match: 7. The CDR3 has 15 amino acids. As DNA, the CDR3 is TGTGCCAGCAGTCTCGGGACAGGGGAGGCTCAGCCCCAGCATTTT. Its translation: CASSLGTGEAQPQHF.

This clone was seen a few times. This chain links TRBV7-2 with TRBJ2-7; 7 positions agree with TRBD2. Trimming took 4 bases from V and 6 from J; bases not matched to a gene: 6. CDR1 SGHTA and CDR2 FQGNSA come from the germline V gene. This CDR3 is 13 amino acids long. CDR3 nucleotide sequence: TGTGCCAGCAGCTACACGGGACTACCCGAGCAGTACTTC. Translated: CASSYTGLPEQYF.

The chain employs TRBV30 and TRBJ2-5; 16 bases line up with TRBD2. This CDR3 has 17 residues. Germline-derived CDR1 and CDR2 are GTSNPN and SVGIG (reference sequence). The J segment lost 5 bases and the V segment lost 3 bases, leaving 9 bases of the junction unmatched. CDR3 DNA sequence: TGTGCCTGGAGCCGAGCCGGGACTAGCGGGAGGGGGGAGACCCAGTACTTC. It codes for CAWSRAGTSGRGETQYF.

The chain has TRBV5-1 and TRBJ1-6, with 7 bases fitting TRBD1. This CDR3 has 16 residues. The germline CDR1 and CDR2 sequences are SGHRS and YFSETQ. Unmatched junction bases numbered 5, after V lost 0 bases and J lost 5 bases. The CDR3 nucleotides are TGCGCCAGCAGCTTGGCTCCGGGACAGAATAATTCACCCCTCCACTTT. Translation gives CASSLAPGQNNSPLHF.

The chain combines TRBV15 with TRBJ2-1; D is unclear. CDR3 length: 14 amino acids. V lost 0 bases, J lost 4 bases, and 7 bases lay in between. CDR1 is LNHNV, CDR2 YYDKDF, per germline (reference sequence). The CDR3 reads CATSRDWAYNEQFF. The CDR3 bases are TGTGCCACCAGCAGAGATTGGGCGTACAATGAGCAGTTCTTC. Using reference TRBV15 and TRBJ2-1 for the parts outside the CDR3, the full variable domain is DAMVIQNPRYQVTQFGKPVTLSCSQTLNHNVMYWYQQKSSQAPKLLFHYYDKDFNNEADTPDNFQSRRPNTSFCFLDIRSPGLGDTAMYLCATSRDWAYNEQFFGPGTRLTVL.

The table lists this clone with a count of one. This chain uses TRBV11-3 with TRBJ2-7; 7 nucleotides agree with TRBD1. Germline V gene lookup returns CDR1 SGHNT and CDR2 YENEEA. The CDR3 runs to 14 residues. With V trimmed by 5 bases and J by 2 bases, 6 bases remained unmatched. CDR3 DNA sequence: TGTGCCAGCAGCCGACAGGGTAGACCCTACGAGCAGTACTTC. Residues: CASSRQGRPYEQYF.

This chain links TRBV10-1 with TRBJ2-1, with D possibly TRBD2 on 5 matching bases. Between the trimmed V and J ends, which lost 6 bases and 5 bases, there was a span of 11 bases. The CDR3 extends over 13 amino acids. Germline V gives CDR1 WNHNN, CDR2 SYGVQD (reference sequence). The CDR3 spells CASSVGVNNEQFF. CDR3 bases: TGCGCCAGCAGCGTGGGAGTGAACAATGAGCAGTTCTTC.

The chain joins TRBV7-6 to TRBJ1-4; no definite D call. The CDR3 runs to 15 residues. Trimming pared 2 bases from V and 5 bases from J, leaving 12 bases between. Germline CDR1 SGHVS, CDR2 FNYEAQ. As DNA, the CDR3 is TGTGCCAGCAGCTTATTAGGGAGGCAGAATGAAAAACTGTTTTTT. Its protein is CASSLLGRQNEKLFF.

The V call is TRBV10-3, the J call TRBJ2-5; 7 bases line up with TRBD1. The CDR3 runs to 16 residues. Germline CDR1 reads ENHRY; CDR2 reads SYGVKD. V shed 7 bases, J shed 4 bases, and the junction held 15 bases outside the gene matches. In nucleotides, the CDR3 is TGTGCCATCATCCCGAGACAGGGATCCTTCACAGAGACCCAGTACTTC. It codes for CAIIPRQGSFTETQYF.